This T cell receptor (beta chain) was obtained from a study of blood T cell repertoires in COVID-19. Overall study: COVID-19 samples collected from the United States, Italy and Spain covered acute and convalescent phases. Sources were T cells, B-cell-depleted T cells, or PBMCs; the material itself was cDNA or gDNA.

In the authors' workflow: Amplification with reference gene primers provided the estimates of nucleated cell counts. TCRdb's table, derived via immunoSEQ multiplex PCR, lists solely in-frame clones and lacks some. D and trimming were read from the DNA, whereas the V and J calls and clone size are those reported in that table. The sample shows 75,000 to 90,000 clones, 90% of them seen only once. The CDR3 is 13 amino acids. Germline V gene lookup returns CDR1 SGHTA and CDR2 FQGNSA. Trimming took 5 bases from V and 2 from J, leaving 10 bases between them. Seattle patient enrollment occurred during active infection, with longitudinal follow-up thereafter.

The sample taken for sequencing was peripheral blood. The chain combines TRBV7-2 with TRBJ2-7; D perhaps matches TRBD2 (5 bases). This TCR derives from a man younger than 35 with COVID-19, enrolled during active disease. DNA for the CDR3: TGTGCCAGCAGCGCCCGGGGTCCCTACGAGCAGTACTTC. Protein sequence: CASSARGPYEQYF. The whole variable domain, filled in from reference TRBV7-2 and TRBJ2-7, reads GAGVSQSPSNKVTEKGKDVELRCDPISGHTALYWYRQSLGQGLEFLIYFQGNSAPDKSGLPSDRFSAERTGGSVSTLTIQRTQQEDSAVYLCASSARGPYEQYFGPGTRLTVT.